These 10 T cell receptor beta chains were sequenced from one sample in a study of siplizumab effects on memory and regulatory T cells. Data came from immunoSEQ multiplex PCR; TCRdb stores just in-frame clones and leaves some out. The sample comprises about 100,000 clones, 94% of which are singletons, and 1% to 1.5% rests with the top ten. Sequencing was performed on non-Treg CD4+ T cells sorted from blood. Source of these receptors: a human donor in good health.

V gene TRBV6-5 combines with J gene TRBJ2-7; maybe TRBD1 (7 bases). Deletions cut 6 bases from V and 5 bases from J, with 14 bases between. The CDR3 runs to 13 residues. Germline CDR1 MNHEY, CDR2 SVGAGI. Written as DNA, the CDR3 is TGTGCCAGCAGGGAGGGGGCAGTCGACGAGCAGTACTTC. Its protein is CASREGAVDEQYF.

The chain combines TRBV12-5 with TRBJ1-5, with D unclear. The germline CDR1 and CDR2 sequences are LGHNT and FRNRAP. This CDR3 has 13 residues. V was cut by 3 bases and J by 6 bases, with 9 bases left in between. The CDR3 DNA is TGTGCTAGTGGTTTTGTTGAGGGTCAGCCCCAGCATTTT. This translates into CASGFVEGQPQHF.

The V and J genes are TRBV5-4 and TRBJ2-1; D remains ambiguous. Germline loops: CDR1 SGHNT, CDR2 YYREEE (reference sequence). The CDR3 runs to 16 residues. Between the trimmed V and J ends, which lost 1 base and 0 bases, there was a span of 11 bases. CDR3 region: CASSLWGRTSYNEQFF. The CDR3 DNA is TGTGCCAGCAGCTTGTGGGGTCGGACCTCCTACAATGAGCAGTTCTTC.

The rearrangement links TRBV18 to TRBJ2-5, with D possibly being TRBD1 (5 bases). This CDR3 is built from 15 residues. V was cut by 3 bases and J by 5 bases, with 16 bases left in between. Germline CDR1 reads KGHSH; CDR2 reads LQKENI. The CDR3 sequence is CASSPWIGDGETQYF. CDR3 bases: TGTGCCAGCTCACCCTGGATAGGGGATGGGGAGACCCAGTACTTC.

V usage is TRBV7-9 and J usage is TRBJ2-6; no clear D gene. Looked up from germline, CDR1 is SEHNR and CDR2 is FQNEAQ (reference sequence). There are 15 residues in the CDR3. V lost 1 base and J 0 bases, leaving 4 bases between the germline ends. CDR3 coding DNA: TGTGCCAGCAGCTTAGTTAGCTCTGGGGCCAACGTCCTGACTTTC. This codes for CASSLVSSGANVLTF.

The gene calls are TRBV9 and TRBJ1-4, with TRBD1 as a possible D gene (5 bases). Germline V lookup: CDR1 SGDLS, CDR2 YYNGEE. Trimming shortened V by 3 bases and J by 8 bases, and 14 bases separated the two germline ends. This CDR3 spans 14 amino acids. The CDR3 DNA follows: TGTGCCAGCAGCGGGGGCGGACTGATGGAAAAACTGTTTTTT. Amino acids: CASSGGGLMEKLFF. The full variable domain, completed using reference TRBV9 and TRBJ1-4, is DSGVTQTPKHLITATGQRVTLRCSPRSGDLSVYWYQQSLDQGLQFLIQYYNGEERAKGNILERFSAQQFPDLHSELNLSSLELGDSALYFCASSGGGLMEKLFFGSGTQLSVL.

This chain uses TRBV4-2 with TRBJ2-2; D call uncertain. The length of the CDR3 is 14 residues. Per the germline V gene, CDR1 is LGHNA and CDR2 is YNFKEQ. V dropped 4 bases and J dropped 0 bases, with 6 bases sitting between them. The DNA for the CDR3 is TGTGCCAGCAGCCTGAAAACGAACACCGGGGAGCTGTTTTTT. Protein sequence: CASSLKTNTGELFF.

CDR3 in amino acids: CASRGQGNTIYF. Here the CDR3 DNA reads TGTGCCAGCAGGGGACAGGGGAACACCATATATTTT. The J gene is TRBJ1-3, the V gene TRBV6-6; 10 nucleotides line up with TRBD1. The length of the CDR3 is 12 residues. The V gene's germline CDR1 is MNHNY and CDR2 SVGAGI (reference sequence). V lost 6 bases to trimming and J lost 7 bases; unmatched junction nucleotides: 0.

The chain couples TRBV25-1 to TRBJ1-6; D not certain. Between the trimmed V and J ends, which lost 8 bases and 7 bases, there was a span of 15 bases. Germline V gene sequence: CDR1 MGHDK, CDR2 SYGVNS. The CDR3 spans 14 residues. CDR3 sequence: CASSKPMVNSPLHF. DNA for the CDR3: TGTGCCAGCTCCAAGCCCATGGTGAATTCACCCCTCCACTTT.

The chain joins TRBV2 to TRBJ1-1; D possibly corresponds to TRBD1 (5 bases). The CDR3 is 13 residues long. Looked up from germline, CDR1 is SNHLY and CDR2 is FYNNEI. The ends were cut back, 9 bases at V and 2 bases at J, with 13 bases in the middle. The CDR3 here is CARGRQINTEAFF. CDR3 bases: TGTGCCAGGGGAAGACAGATTAACACTGAAGCTTTCTTT.